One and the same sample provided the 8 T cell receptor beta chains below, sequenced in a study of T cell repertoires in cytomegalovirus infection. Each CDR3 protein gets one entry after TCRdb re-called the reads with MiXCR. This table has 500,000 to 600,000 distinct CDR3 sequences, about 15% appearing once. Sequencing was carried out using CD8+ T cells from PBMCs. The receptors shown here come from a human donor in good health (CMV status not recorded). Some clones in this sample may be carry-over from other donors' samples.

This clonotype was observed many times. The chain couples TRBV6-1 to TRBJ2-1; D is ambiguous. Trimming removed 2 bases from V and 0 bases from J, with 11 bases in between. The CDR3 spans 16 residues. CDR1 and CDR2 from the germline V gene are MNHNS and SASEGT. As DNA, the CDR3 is TGTGCCAGCAGTGAATTTGGGTACAGCTCCTACAATGAGCAGTTCTTC. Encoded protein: CASSEFGYSSYNEQFF.

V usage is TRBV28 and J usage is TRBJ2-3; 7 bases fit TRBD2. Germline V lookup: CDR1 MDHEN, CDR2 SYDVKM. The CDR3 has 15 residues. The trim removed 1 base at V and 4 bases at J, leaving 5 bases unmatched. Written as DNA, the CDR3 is TGTGCCAGCAGTTTATATGCGGGAGTAGCAGATACGCAGTATTTT. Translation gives CASSLYAGVADTQYF.

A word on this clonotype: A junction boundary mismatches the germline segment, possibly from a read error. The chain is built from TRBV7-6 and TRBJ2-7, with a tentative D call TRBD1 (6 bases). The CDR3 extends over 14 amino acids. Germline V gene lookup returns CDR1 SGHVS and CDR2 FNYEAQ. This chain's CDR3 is CASSSVQGKNEQYF. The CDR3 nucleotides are TGTGCAAGCAGCTCGGTACAGGGTAAAAACGAGCAGTACTTC.

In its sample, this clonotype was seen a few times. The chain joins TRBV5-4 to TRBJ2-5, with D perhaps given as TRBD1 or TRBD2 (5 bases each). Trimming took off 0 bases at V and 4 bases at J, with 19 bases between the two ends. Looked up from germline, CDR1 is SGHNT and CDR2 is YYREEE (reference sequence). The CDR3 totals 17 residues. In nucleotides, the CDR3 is TGTGCCAGCAGCTTGGCCAGTCTACAGACTGGGGGAGAGACCCAGTACTTC. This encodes CASSLASLQTGGETQYF.

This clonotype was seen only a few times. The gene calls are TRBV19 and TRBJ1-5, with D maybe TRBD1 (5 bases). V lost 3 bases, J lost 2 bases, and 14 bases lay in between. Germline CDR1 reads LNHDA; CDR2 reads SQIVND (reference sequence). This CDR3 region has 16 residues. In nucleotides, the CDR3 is TGTGCCAGTAGTATGAGGGAGGGGTACGGCAATCAGCCCCAGCATTTT. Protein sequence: CASSMREGYGNQPQHF.

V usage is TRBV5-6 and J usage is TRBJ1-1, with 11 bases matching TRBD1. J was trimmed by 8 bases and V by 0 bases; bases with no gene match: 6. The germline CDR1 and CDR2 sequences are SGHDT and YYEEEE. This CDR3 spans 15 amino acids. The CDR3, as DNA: TGTGCCAGCAGCTTGGGGACAGGGGGCTTAGGGGAAGCTTTCTTT. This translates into CASSLGTGGLGEAFF.

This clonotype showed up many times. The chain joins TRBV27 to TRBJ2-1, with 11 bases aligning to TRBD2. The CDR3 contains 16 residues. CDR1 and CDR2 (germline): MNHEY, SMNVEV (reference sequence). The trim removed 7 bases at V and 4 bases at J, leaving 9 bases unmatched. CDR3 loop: CASTPLGLADYNEQFF. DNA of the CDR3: TGTGCCAGCACGCCCCTGGGACTAGCGGATTACAATGAGCAGTTCTTC.

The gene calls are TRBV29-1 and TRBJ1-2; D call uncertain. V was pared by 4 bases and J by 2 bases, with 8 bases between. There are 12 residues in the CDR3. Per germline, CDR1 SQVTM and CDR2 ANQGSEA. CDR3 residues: CSVVRTNYGYTF. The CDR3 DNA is TGCAGCGTTGTCCGGACGAACTATGGCTACACCTTC.